This T cell receptor beta chain was identified in a study of cytomegalovirus exposure and HLA in healthy donors. Germline loops: CDR1 SEHNR, CDR2 FQNEAQ (reference sequence). The CDR3 is 14 residues long. The J segment lost 4 bases and the V segment lost 8 bases, leaving 7 bases of the junction unmatched. PCR involved 60 Vbeta and 13 Jbeta primers. The method was immunoSEQ multiplex PCR; TCRdb's version includes in-frame clones alone and lacks a portion of them. The table shows fewer than 250,000 clones, with roughly 88% occurring only once. The genes are TRBV7-9 and TRBJ2-3, with 9 bases identical to TRBD1. Source material: PBMCs. This TCR derives from a boy between 2 and 10 years old in good health and CMV-seronegative. The CDR3 DNA sequence: TGTGCCAGCCGGGACAGGGTACCCCCAGATACGCAGTATTTT. Protein: CASRDRVPPDTQYF.